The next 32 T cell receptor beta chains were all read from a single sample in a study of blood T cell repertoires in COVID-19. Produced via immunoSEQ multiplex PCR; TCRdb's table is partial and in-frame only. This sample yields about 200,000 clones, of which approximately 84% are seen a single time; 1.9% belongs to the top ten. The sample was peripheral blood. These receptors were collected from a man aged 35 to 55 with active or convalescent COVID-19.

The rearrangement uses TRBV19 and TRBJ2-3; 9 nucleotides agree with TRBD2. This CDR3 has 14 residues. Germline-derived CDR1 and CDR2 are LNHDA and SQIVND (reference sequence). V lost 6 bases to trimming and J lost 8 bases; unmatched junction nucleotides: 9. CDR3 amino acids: CASSLAGWDFTQYF. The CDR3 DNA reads TGTGCCAGTAGCCTAGCGGGGTGGGATTTTACGCAGTATTTT.

CDR3 nucleotide sequence: TGTGCCAGCACGCTCGACAGTACCAATCAGCCCCAGCATTTT. Its translation: CASTLDSTNQPQHF. The J gene is TRBJ1-5, the V gene TRBV28, with D perhaps TRBD1 (5 bases). Germline CDR1 reads MDHEN; CDR2 reads SYDVKM. The CDR3 spans 14 residues. Trimming removed 7 bases at V and 3 bases at J, with 13 bases between.

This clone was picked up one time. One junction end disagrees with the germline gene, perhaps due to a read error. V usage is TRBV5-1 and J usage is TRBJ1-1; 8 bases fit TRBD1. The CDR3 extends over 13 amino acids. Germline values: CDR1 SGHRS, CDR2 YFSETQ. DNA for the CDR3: TGCGCCAGCAGCATAGGGACAGGCCCTGAGGGGATCTTT. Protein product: CASSIGTGPEGIF. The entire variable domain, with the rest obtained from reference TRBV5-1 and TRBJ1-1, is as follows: KAGVTQTPRYLIKTRGQQVTLSCSPISGHRSVSWYQQTPGQGLQFLFEYFSETQRNKGNFPGRFSGRQFSNSRSEMNVSTLELGDSALYLCASSIGTGPEGIFGQGTRLTVV.

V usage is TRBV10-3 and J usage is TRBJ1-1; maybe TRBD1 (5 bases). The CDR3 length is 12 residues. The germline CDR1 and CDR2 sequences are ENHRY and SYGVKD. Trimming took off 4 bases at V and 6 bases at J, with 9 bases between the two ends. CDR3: CAISAGRAEAFF. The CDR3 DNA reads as TGTGCCATCAGTGCAGGGAGGGCTGAAGCTTTCTTT.

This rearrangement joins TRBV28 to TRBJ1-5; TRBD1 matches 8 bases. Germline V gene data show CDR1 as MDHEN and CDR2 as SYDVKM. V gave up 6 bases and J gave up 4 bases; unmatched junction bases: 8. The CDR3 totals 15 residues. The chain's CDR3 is CASSLPGQENQPQHF. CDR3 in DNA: TGTGCCAGCAGCCTTCCGGGACAGGAGAATCAGCCCCAGCATTTT.

CDR3: CASSLRKTGYQPQHF. CDR3 DNA sequence: TGTGCCAGCAGTTTAAGGAAGACAGGGTATCAGCCCCAGCATTTT. The rearrangement uses TRBV28 and TRBJ1-5, with 7 nucleotides matching TRBD1. This CDR3 has 15 amino acids. Germline CDR1 is MDHEN and CDR2 is SYDVKM. Trimming at V came to 2 bases and at J to 5 bases, leaving 6 bases not matched to a gene.

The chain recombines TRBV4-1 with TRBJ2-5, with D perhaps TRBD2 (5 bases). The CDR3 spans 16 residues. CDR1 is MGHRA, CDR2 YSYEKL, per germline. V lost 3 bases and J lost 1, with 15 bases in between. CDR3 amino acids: CASSQSRTPGQETQYF. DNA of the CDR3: TGCGCCAGCAGCCAGTCCCGGACTCCCGGCCAAGAGACCCAGTACTTC.

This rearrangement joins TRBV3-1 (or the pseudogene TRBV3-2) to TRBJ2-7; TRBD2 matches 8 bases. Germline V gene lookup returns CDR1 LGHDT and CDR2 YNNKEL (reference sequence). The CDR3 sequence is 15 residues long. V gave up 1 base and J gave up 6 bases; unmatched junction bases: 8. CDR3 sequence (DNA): TGTGCCAGCAGCCAAGCTAATAGCGGGACTCGCGAGCAGTACTTC. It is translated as CASSQANSGTREQYF.

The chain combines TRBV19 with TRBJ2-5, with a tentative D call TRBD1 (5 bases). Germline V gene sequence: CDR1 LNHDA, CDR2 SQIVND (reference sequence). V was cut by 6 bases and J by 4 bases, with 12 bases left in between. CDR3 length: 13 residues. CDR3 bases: TGTGCCAGTAGGAAAGGGGCGAGAGAGACCCAGTACTTC. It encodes CASRKGARETQYF.

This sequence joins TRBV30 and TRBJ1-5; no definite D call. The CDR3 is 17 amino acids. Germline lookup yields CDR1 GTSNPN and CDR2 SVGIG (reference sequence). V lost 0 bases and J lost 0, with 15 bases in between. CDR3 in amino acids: CAWSVDFLGYSNQPQHF. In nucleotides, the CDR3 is TGTGCCTGGAGTGTAGATTTCCTCGGTTATAGCAATCAGCCCCAGCATTTT.

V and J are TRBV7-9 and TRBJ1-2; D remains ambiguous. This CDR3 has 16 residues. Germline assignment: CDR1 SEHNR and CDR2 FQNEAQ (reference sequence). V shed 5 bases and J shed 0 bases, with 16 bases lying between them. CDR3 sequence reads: CASSPRRVPANYGYTF. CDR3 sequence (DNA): TGTGCCAGCAGCCCCAGGCGGGTCCCAGCTAACTATGGCTACACCTTC.

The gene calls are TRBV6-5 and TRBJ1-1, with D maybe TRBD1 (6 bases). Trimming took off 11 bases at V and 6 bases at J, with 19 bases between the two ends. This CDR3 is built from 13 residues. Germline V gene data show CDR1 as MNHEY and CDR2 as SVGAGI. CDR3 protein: CAAFGQSVPEAFF. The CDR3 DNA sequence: TGTGCCGCATTCGGACAGTCAGTCCCTGAAGCTTTCTTT.

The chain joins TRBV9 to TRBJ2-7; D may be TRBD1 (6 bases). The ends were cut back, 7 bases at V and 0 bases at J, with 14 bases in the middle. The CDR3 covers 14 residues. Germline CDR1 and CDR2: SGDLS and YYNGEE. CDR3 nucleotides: TGTGCCAGCGCTCCCGGGGACATCTCCTACGAGCAGTACTTC. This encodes CASAPGDISYEQYF. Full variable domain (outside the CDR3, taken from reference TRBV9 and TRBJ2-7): DSGVTQTPKHLITATGQRVTLRCSPRSGDLSVYWYQQSLDQGLQFLIQYYNGEERAKGNILERFSAQQFPDLHSELNLSSLELGDSALYFCASAPGDISYEQYFGPGTRLTVT.

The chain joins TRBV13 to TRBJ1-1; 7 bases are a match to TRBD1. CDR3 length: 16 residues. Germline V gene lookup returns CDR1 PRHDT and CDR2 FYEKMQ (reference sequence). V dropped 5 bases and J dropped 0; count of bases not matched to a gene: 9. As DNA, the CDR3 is TGTGCCAGCAGCGCACGGGACAGAGTCATGAACACTGAAGCTTTCTTT. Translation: CASSARDRVMNTEAFF.

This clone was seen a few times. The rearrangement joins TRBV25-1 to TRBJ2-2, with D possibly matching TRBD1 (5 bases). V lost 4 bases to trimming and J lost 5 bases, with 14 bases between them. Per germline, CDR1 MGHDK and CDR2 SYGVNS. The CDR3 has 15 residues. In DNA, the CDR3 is TGTGCCAGCAGTGCCAGGGAATTCGGGACCGGGGAGCTGTTTTTT. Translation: CASSAREFGTGELFF.

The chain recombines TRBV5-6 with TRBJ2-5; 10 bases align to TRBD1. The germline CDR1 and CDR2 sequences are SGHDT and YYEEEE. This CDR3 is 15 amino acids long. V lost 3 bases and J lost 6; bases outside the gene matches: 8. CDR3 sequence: CASSWETGGWQTQYF. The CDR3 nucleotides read TGTGCCAGCAGCTGGGAGACAGGGGGCTGGCAGACCCAGTACTTC.

The CDR3 loop reads CASSLGVGGARPQHF. For the CDR3, the DNA is TGCGCCAGCAGCCTGGGGGTTGGCGGGGCTCGGCCCCAGCATTTT. The chain carries TRBV4-1 and TRBJ1-5, with D possibly matching TRBD1 (5 bases). The CDR3 totals 15 residues. V lost 4 bases and J lost 9, with 19 bases in between. CDR1 MGHRA and CDR2 YSYEKL come from the germline V gene.

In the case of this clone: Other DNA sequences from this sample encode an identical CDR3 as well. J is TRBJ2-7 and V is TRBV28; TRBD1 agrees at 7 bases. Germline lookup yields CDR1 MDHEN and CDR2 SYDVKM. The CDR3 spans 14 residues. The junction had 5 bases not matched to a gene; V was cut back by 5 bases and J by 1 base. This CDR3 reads CASSLRDSSYEQYF. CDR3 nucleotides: TGTGCCAGCAGTCTTCGGGACAGTTCCTACGAGCAGTACTTC.

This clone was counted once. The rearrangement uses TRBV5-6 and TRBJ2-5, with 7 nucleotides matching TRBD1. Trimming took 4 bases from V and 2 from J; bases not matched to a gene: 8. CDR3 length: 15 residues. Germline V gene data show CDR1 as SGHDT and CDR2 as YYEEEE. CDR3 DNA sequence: TGTGCCAGCAGCCCCCGACAGGGATGGCAAGAGACCCAGTACTTC. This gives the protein CASSPRQGWQETQYF.

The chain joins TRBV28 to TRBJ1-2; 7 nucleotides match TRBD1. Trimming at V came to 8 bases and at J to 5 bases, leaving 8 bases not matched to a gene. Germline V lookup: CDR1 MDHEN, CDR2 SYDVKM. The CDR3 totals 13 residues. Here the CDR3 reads CASLLAGGYGYTF. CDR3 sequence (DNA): TGTGCCAGCCTCCTCGCAGGGGGGTATGGCTACACCTTC.

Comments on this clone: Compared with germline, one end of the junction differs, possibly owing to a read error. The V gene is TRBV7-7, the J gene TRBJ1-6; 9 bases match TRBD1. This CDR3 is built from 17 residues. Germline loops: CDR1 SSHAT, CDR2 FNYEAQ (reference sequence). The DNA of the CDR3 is TGTGCTAGCAAGATGGGACCCTCCGACAGGGGGTCTTCACCCCTCCACTTT. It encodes CASKMGPSDRGSSPLHF.

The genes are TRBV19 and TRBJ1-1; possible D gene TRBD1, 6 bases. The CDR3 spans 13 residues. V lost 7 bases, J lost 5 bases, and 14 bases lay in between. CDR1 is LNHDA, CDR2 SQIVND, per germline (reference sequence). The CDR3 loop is CASTLGGATEAFF. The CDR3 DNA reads TGTGCCAGTACCCTAGGGGGGGCGACTGAAGCTTTCTTT.

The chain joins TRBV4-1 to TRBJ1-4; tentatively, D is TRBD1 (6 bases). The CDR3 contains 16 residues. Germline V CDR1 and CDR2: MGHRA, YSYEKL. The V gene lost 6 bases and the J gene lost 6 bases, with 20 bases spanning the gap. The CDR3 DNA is TGCGCCAGCAGGCTTGGGCAGGGGCTAGGAGATGAAAAACTGTTTTTT. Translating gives CASRLGQGLGDEKLFF.

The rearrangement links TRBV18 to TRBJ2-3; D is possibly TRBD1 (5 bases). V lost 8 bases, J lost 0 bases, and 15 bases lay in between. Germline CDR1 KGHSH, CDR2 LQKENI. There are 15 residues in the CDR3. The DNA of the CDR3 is TGTGCCAGCAACCCGACAGAGAGAAGCACAGATACGCAGTATTTT. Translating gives CASNPTERSTDTQYF.

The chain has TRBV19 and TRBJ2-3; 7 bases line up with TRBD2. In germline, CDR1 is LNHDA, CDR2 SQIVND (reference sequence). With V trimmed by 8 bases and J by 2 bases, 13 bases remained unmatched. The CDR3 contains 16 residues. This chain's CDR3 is CASGAGLSGPTDTQYF. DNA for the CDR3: TGTGCCAGTGGAGCAGGTCTTAGCGGGCCCACAGATACGCAGTATTTT.

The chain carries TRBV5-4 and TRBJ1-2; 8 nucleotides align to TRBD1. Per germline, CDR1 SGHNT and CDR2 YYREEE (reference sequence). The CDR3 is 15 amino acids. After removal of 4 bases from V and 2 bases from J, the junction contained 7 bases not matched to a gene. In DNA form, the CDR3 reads TGTGCCAGCAGCACCCGACAGGGGAGGAACTATGGCTACACCTTC. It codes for CASSTRQGRNYGYTF.

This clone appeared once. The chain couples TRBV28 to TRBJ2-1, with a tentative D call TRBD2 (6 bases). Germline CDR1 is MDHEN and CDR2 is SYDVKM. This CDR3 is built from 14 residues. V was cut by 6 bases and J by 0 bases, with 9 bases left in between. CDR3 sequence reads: CASSPGSSYNEQFF. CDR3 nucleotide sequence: TGTGCCAGCAGCCCCGGGAGCTCCTACAATGAGCAGTTCTTC.

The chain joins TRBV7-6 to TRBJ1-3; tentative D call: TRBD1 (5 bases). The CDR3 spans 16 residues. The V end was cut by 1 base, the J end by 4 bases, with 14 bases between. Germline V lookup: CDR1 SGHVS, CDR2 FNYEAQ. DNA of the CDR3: TGTGCCAGCAGCTTAGAAGCGGGGGTTTGGGGAAACACCATATATTTT. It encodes CASSLEAGVWGNTIYF.

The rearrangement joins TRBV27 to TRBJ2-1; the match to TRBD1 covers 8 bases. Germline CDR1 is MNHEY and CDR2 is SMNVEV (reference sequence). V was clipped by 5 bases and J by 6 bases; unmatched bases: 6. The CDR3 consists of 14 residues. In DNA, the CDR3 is TGTGCCAGCAGTCCCACCGACAGGGGCAATGAGCAGTTCTTC. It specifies CASSPTDRGNEQFF.

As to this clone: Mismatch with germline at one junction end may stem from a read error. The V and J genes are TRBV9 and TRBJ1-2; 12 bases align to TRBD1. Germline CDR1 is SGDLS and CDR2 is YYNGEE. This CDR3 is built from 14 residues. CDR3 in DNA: TGTGCCAACAGCACGGGACAGGGGGCGCTTGGCTACACCTTC. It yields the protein CANSTGQGALGYTF.

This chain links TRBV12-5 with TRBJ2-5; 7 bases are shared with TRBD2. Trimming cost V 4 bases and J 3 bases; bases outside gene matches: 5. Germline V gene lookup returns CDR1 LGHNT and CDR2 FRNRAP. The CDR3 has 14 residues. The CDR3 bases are TGTGCTAGTGGTTCTCTAGCGGAAGAAGAGACCCAGTACTTC. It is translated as CASGSLAEEETQYF. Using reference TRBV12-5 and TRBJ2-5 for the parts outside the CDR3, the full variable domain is DARVTQTPRHKVTEMGQEVTMRCQPILGHNTVFWYRQTMMQGLELLAYFRNRAPLDDSGMPKDRFSAEMPDATLATLKIQPSEPRDSAVYFCASGSLAEEETQYFGPGTRLLVL.

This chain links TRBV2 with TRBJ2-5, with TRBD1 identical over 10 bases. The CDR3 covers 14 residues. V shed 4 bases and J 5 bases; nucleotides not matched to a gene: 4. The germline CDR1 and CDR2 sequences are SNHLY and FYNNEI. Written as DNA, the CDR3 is TGTGCCAGCAGTGGACAGGGGGCGGTGGAGACCCAGTACTTC. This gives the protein CASSGQGAVETQYF.